The T cell receptor beta chain described here comes from a study of blood T cell repertoires in COVID-19. Background on the study: Sources were T cells, B-cell-depleted T cells, or PBMCs; the material itself was cDNA or gDNA.

Source study methods: Reference gene primer amplification yielded estimated nucleated cell counts. Clones were read by immunoSEQ multiplex PCR, and TCRdb kept only the in-frame ones, dropping some. Clone size and the V and J calls come from that table; the DNA yielded D and trimming. Among 200,000 to 300,000 clones, around 83% were seen once, and the ten largest hold roughly 1.9%. Germline V gene data show CDR1 as SEHNR and CDR2 as FQNEAQ (reference sequence). After removal of 5 bases from V and 12 bases from J, the junction contained 11 bases not matched to a gene. CDR3 length: 14 residues. This chain connects TRBV7-9 to TRBJ2-3; 10 bases agree with TRBD2. What was sequenced was peripheral blood. The clonotype was recovered from a man aged 25-45 years who had recovered from COVID-19. DNA for the CDR3: TGTGCCAGCAGCCTAGACGGGCTAGCGGGGGTTCAGTATTTT. Encoded protein: CASSLDGLAGVQYF. Supplemented by reference TRBV7-9 and TRBJ2-3, the full variable domain reads DTGVSQNPRHKITKRGQNVTFRCDPISEHNRLYWYRQTLGQGPEFLTYFQNEAQLEKSRLLSDRFSAERPKGSFSTLEIQRTEQGDSAMYLCASSLDGLAGVQYFGPGTRLTVL.